These T cell receptor beta chains were read from a single sample in a study of blood T cell repertoires in COVID-19. Generated by immunoSEQ multiplex PCR, the TCRdb table keeps only in-frame clones and is missing some. The sample shows fewer than 15,000 clones, under 95% of them seen only once. Sequences were obtained from peripheral blood. These receptors were collected from a human donor in a cohort sampled during active COVID-19. Each CDR3 is given without its conserved first and last residue.

v_gene	j_gene	CDR3aa
TRBV6-6	TRBJ1-2	ASNRVGRDGYT
TRBV7-2	TRBJ1-2	ASSREGGAGYT
TRBV5-1	TRBJ2-3	ASSPRTGDTDTQY
TRBV6-5	TRBJ1-5	ASRTQDQPQH
TRBV6-2/TRBV6-3	TRBJ2-1	ASSYLGANNEQF
TRBV10-2	TRBJ1-2	ASSQGTGEYGYT
TRBV6-6	TRBJ1-5	ASRFVGSNQPQH
TRBV3-1/TRBV3-2	TRBJ1-1	ASSALSGTGQPQAF
TRBV20-1	TRBJ2-1	SASYGSGGRNEQF
TRBV30	TRBJ1-2	AWSGGNLPYGYT
TRBV6-6	TRBJ1-2	ASSQGAIIYGYT
TRBV28	TRBJ2-5	ASPRDQETQY
TRBV7-9	TRBJ1-5	ASSLWDNQNQPQH
TRBV6-5	TRBJ1-1	ASSPGQGGTEAF
TRBV6-2/TRBV6-3	TRBJ2-7	ASSHRRGVYEQY
TRBV20-1	TRBJ1-4	SASPNNRGGDEKLF
TRBV24-1	TRBJ1-1	ATSGPGGGTEAF
TRBV7-2	TRBJ2-7	ASSPPGQAKQY
TRBV5-4	TRBJ2-7	ASSATGGDEQY
TRBV6-1	TRBJ1-5	ASSEIQGGHPQH
TRBV5-1	TRBJ2-5	ASSLARETQY
TRBV2	TRBJ1-1	ASSGDTGDTEAF
TRBV24-1	TRBJ2-3	ASTSGSTDTQY
TRBV3-1/TRBV3-2	TRBJ1-5	ASSQDRGYNQPQH
TRBV5-1	TRBJ2-5	ASSHQSGGQETQY
TRBV6-1	TRBJ1-5	ASSEAWAQPQH
TRBV6-2/TRBV6-3	TRBJ1-6	ASSYWRQGDSPLH
TRBV18	TRBJ2-7	ASSLRDSPEQY
TRBV15	TRBJ2-5	ATSSSPVSGETQY
TRBV7-8	TRBJ1-5	ASSLVRGNQPQH
TRBV7-8	TRBJ2-7	ASSQNRGTASYEQY
TRBV7-9	TRBJ2-3	ASSLEGADTQY
TRBV19	TRBJ1-5	ASSSGTVDNQPQH
TRBV28	TRBJ1-6	ASSFRGSPLH
TRBV10-3	TRBJ2-3	AISGGGASTDTQY
TRBV6-5	TRBJ1-5	AIKTGSNQPQH
TRBV12-3/TRBV12-4	TRBJ2-5	ASSFNLQETQY
TRBV19	TRBJ2-7	ASTRGQGREQY
TRBV19	TRBJ2-7	ASSIPGTSGTYEQY
TRBV28	TRBJ1-1	AHRPGAF
TRBV24-1	TRBJ2-2	ATRTGANTGELF
TRBV27	TRBJ1-6	ASSFSDRLSPLH
TRBV19	TRBJ2-6	ASSILTGSGANVLT